These 30 T cell receptor beta chains were all obtained from the same sample, sequenced in a study of blood T cell repertoires in COVID-19. The table came from immunoSEQ multiplex PCR; TCRdb's copy has only in-frame clones and leaves some out. The sample has approximately 500,000 clones; 85% to 90% are singletons. Sequenced sample: peripheral blood. Receptor source: a woman in her fifties or sixties with COVID-19, enrolled during active disease.

This clone has just one count. The chain links TRBV28 to TRBJ2-1; 10 nucleotides line up with TRBD2. Trimming cost V 7 bases and J 2 bases; bases outside gene matches: 2. Germline V gene lookup returns CDR1 MDHEN and CDR2 SYDVKM. CDR3 length equals 14 residues. The DNA of the CDR3 is TGTGCCAGCAAGAGCGGGGGGGCCTACAATGAGCAGTTCTTC. Protein product: CASKSGGAYNEQFF.

This sequence joins TRBV2 and TRBJ1-5, with 7 bases fitting TRBD1. The CDR3 contains 16 residues. V dropped 5 bases and J dropped 4; count of bases not matched to a gene: 11. Per germline, CDR1 SNHLY and CDR2 FYNNEI. CDR3 coding DNA: TGTGCCAGCAGTCCGTTGCGACAGGGCGGGAATCAGCCCCAGCATTTT. Translating gives CASSPLRQGGNQPQHF.

V gene TRBV3-1 (or the pseudogene TRBV3-2) combines with J gene TRBJ2-5; D possibly corresponds to TRBD1 (5 bases). Trimming took 2 bases from V and 1 from J, leaving 11 bases between them. The CDR3 consists of 15 residues. Germline CDR1 and CDR2: LGHDT and YNNKEL (reference sequence). The CDR3 spells CASSQRPTAQETQYF. The CDR3, as DNA: TGTGCCAGCAGCCAACGACCGACAGCCCAAGAGACCCAGTACTTC.

The chain couples TRBV5-1 to TRBJ2-3; the match to TRBD1 covers 9 bases. The trim removed 4 bases at V and 6 bases at J, leaving 18 bases unmatched. The CDR3 runs 18 residues. Germline V gene lookup returns CDR1 SGHRS and CDR2 YFSETQ. CDR3 region: CASSPPVTGGNTGDTQYF. In nucleotides, the CDR3 is TGCGCCAGCAGCCCTCCAGTGACAGGGGGGAATACTGGGGATACGCAGTATTTT.

This chain connects TRBV5-1 to TRBJ2-3, with D possibly being TRBD2 (5 bases). Germline-derived CDR1 and CDR2 are SGHRS and YFSETQ. V lost 2 bases and J 2 bases, leaving 15 bases between the germline ends. There are 16 residues in the CDR3. CDR3 DNA sequence: TGCGCCAGCAGCTTCGGACGGGGTACCATCACAGATACGCAGTATTTT. This encodes CASSFGRGTITDTQYF.

The DNA for the CDR3 is TGTGCCATCAGAGGGACTAGCGGGACCACCAGGTGGGAGACCCAGTACTTC. Protein: CAIRGTSGTTRWETQYF. The chain combines TRBV10-3 with TRBJ2-5, with 13 nucleotides matching TRBD2. Germline lookup yields CDR1 ENHRY and CDR2 SYGVKD. The V segment lost 6 bases and the J segment 5 bases; nucleotides outside the gene matches: 12. The CDR3 spans 17 residues.

The V gene is TRBV6-5, the J gene TRBJ1-1; 7 positions match TRBD1. V dropped 4 bases and J dropped 8; count of bases not matched to a gene: 7. CDR3 length equals 13 residues. Germline V CDR1 and CDR2: MNHEY, SVGAGI. The CDR3 reads CASSSLQDREAFF. The CDR3, as DNA: TGTGCCAGCAGTTCCCTCCAGGACAGGGAAGCTTTCTTT.

The J gene is TRBJ2-7, the V gene TRBV7-3; D ambiguous. V lost 1 base to trimming and J lost 3 bases, with 10 bases between them. The CDR3 totals 14 residues. CDR1 and CDR2 (germline): SGHTA, FQGTGA. The CDR3 DNA follows: TGTGCCAGCAGCTTAATTCCCAGAATCTACGAGCAGTACTTC. Its translation: CASSLIPRIYEQYF.

This clone was counted a single time. The same CDR3 is also encoded by other DNA sequences in this sample. The chain recombines TRBV24-1 with TRBJ2-1; D gene uncertain. The germline V and J ends were trimmed by 3 bases and 4 bases, with 6 bases remaining between them. The germline CDR1 and CDR2 sequences are KGHDR and SFDVKD. CDR3 length: 13 amino acids. The CDR3 DNA reads TGTGCCACCAGTGATCCGGGTTACAATGAGCAGTTCTTC. Encoded protein: CATSDPGYNEQFF.

This clone was picked up one time. The V call is TRBV28, the J call TRBJ1-1; TRBD1 matches at 11 bases. CDR1 and CDR2 from the germline V gene are MDHEN and SYDVKM. The V segment lost 5 bases and the J segment 0 bases; nucleotides outside the gene matches: 8. The CDR3 consists of 17 residues. The CDR3 region is CASSGTGGRTLNTEAFF. The CDR3 DNA reads as TGTGCCAGCAGTGGGACAGGGGGTAGGACCCTGAACACTGAAGCTTTCTTT.

The chain carries TRBV29-1 and TRBJ2-7; 7 nucleotides match TRBD2. V lost 6 bases to trimming and J lost 5 bases; unmatched junction nucleotides: 10. Germline V gene sequence: CDR1 SQVTM, CDR2 ANQGSEA. There are 13 residues in the CDR3. CDR3 in amino acids: CSVGRRGGDEQYF. Written as DNA, the CDR3 is TGCAGCGTCGGGCGGAGGGGAGGGGACGAGCAGTACTTC.

J is TRBJ1-5 and V is TRBV6-2 or TRBV6-3; TRBD1 agrees at 8 bases. Unmatched junction bases numbered 7, after V lost 2 bases and J lost 7 bases. The germline V gene has CDR1 MNHEY and CDR2 SVGEGT. CDR3 size: 15 residues. The CDR3 DNA is TGTGCCAGCAGTTACCTCGGACAGGGATCCCAGCCCCAGCATTTT. Translation gives CASSYLGQGSQPQHF.

The genes are TRBV10-3 and TRBJ1-2; possibly TRBD1 for D (5 bases). Trimming took 0 bases from V and 6 from J, leaving 17 bases between them. The CDR3 is made up of 16 amino acids. The germline gives CDR1 ENHRY, CDR2 SYGVKD. CDR3 protein: CAISESSEDTGHGYTF. The CDR3 nucleotides read TGTGCCATCAGTGAGTCGTCAGAGGACACGGGCCATGGCTACACCTTC.

The chain joins TRBV7-9 to TRBJ2-2; D not certain. The CDR3 is 12 residues long. V shed 5 bases and J shed 7 bases, with 8 bases lying between them. Germline values: CDR1 SEHNR, CDR2 FQNEAQ (reference sequence). The chain's CDR3 is CASSNSLGELFF. CDR3 coding DNA: TGTGCCAGCAGCAATAGCCTCGGGGAGCTGTTTTTT.

This chain connects TRBV19 to TRBJ2-3, with TRBD2 matching over 8 bases. The CDR3 totals 18 residues. V lost 1 base and J lost 7; bases outside the gene matches: 16. Germline assignment: CDR1 LNHDA and CDR2 SQIVND (reference sequence). The CDR3 coding sequence is TGTGCCAGTAGTATAGGTACCTTCACAGGACTAGCCAGCAATACGCAGTATTTT. This encodes CASSIGTFTGLASNTQYF. The full variable domain, in which reference TRBV19 and TRBJ2-3 provide the parts outside the CDR3, is DGGITQSPKYLFRKEGQNVTLSCEQNLNHDAMYWYRQDPGQGLRLIYYSQIVNDFQKGDIAEGYSVSREKKESFPLTVTSAQKNPTAFYLCASSIGTFTGLASNTQYFGPGTRLTVL.

The chain combines TRBV19 with TRBJ1-5; 10 bases match TRBD1. Germline CDR1 reads LNHDA; CDR2 reads SQIVND (reference sequence). With 6 bases clipped from V and 6 bases from J, the junction kept 5 bases outside the gene matches. The CDR3 consists of 14 residues. In DNA, the CDR3 is TGTGCCAGTAGCGAGACAGGGGGCGGTCAGCCCCAGCATTTT. Translating it yields CASSETGGGQPQHF. Together with reference TRBV19 and TRBJ1-5, the CDR3 gives the full variable domain: DGGITQSPKYLFRKEGQNVTLSCEQNLNHDAMYWYRQDPGQGLRLIYYSQIVNDFQKGDIAEGYSVSREKKESFPLTVTSAQKNPTAFYLCASSETGGGQPQHFGDGTRLSIL.

V usage is TRBV6-2 or TRBV6-3 and J usage is TRBJ2-1; 9 nucleotides align to TRBD2. This CDR3 region has 15 residues. Losses at the gene ends were 5 bases for V and 7 bases for J; bases not matched to a gene: 9. Per germline, CDR1 MNHEY and CDR2 SVGEGT. The DNA for the CDR3 is TGTGCCAGCAGTCTAGCGGCGGGGGGGCCGAATGAGCAGTTCTTC. Translated: CASSLAAGGPNEQFF.

The chain carries TRBV27 and TRBJ2-1; a possible D gene is TRBD2 (7 bases). Germline V gene data show CDR1 as MNHEY and CDR2 as SMNVEV (reference sequence). This CDR3 region has 16 residues. The ends were cut back, 6 bases at V and 0 bases at J, with 15 bases in the middle. The CDR3 DNA follows: TGTGCCAGCAGCAGGTTTGGGGGGGCCTCCTACAATGAGCAGTTCTTC. It codes for CASSRFGGASYNEQFF.

V usage is TRBV7-9 and J usage is TRBJ2-7, with a weak D call TRBD1 (6 bases). The V and J ends lost 5 bases and 2 bases respectively, with 10 bases between them. There are 13 residues in the CDR3. The germline V gene has CDR1 SEHNR and CDR2 FQNEAQ (reference sequence). The CDR3 DNA is TGTGCCAGCAGCCAAGCAGGGGCCTACGAGCAGTACTTC. Translation gives CASSQAGAYEQYF.

This clone was observed a handful of times. Other DNA variants within this sample encode the same CDR3. The chain links TRBV24-1 to TRBJ1-5; D is uncertain. CDR1 is KGHDR, CDR2 SFDVKD, per germline. The CDR3 spans 12 residues. Trimming shortened V by 6 bases and J by 4 bases, and 6 bases separated the two germline ends. The DNA for the CDR3 is TGTGCCACCAGTCGGGGAAATCAGCCCCAGCATTTT. It is translated as CATSRGNQPQHF.

V is TRBV9 and J is TRBJ2-7; 10 bases line up with TRBD1. Per the germline V gene, CDR1 is SGDLS and CDR2 is YYNGEE. The CDR3 length is 14 residues. Trimming cost V 5 bases and J 5 bases; bases outside gene matches: 7. CDR3 residues: CASSLGTGVHEQYF. The CDR3 region has the DNA TGTGCCAGCAGTCTCGGGACAGGGGTTCACGAGCAGTACTTC.

The V call is TRBV15, the J call TRBJ2-7; perhaps TRBD2 as D (6 bases). CDR1 is LNHNV, CDR2 YYDKDF, per germline (reference sequence). The CDR3 covers 18 residues. V was cut by 0 bases and J by 7 bases, with 25 bases left in between. The CDR3 spells CATSRDLSVDGAGGEQYF. CDR3 bases: TGTGCCACCAGCAGAGATCTATCCGTGGACGGAGCGGGTGGGGAGCAGTACTTC.

This chain joins TRBV5-6 and TRBJ1-1; TRBD1 matches 7 bases. V was pared by 2 bases and J by 1 base, with 8 bases of the junction left unmatched. CDR3 length: 16 amino acids. Germline-derived CDR1 and CDR2 are SGHDT and YYEEEE. CDR3 loop: CASSFFSGGKNTEAFF. CDR3 in DNA: TGTGCCAGCAGCTTCTTCTCAGGGGGAAAGAACACTGAAGCTTTCTTT.

The chain is built from TRBV27 and TRBJ1-1, with 11 nucleotides matching TRBD1. From germline, CDR1 is MNHEY and CDR2 SMNVEV (reference sequence). There are 15 residues in the CDR3. V lost 8 bases, J lost 5 bases, and 10 bases stayed unmatched. CDR3 nucleotides: TGTGCCAGCGGGCGGAGGACAGGGGGCTTGACTGAAGCTTTCTTT. This codes for CASGRRTGGLTEAFF.

This clone was detected once. J is TRBJ1-5 and V is TRBV18; D is perhaps TRBD1 (5 bases). CDR3 length: 15 residues. With 6 bases removed from V and 5 bases from J, the gap between germline ends came to 17 bases. Germline assignment: CDR1 KGHSH and CDR2 LQKENI. DNA of the CDR3: TGTGCCAGCTCCTTGGACGGGGGGTCGGATCAGCCCCAGCATTTT. Protein product: CASSLDGGSDQPQHF.

The chain couples TRBV5-1 to TRBJ2-7; possibly TRBD1 for D (6 bases). V dropped 7 bases and J dropped 1 base, with 24 bases sitting between them. Germline CDR1 is SGHRS and CDR2 is YFSETQ. This CDR3 is 17 amino acids long. The CDR3 region is CASGLGSKGQRSYEQYF. Written as DNA, the CDR3 is TGCGCCAGCGGATTAGGGTCGAAAGGACAGCGGTCCTACGAGCAGTACTTC.

The V gene is TRBV5-1, the J gene TRBJ2-1; 10 bases are a match to TRBD2. The germline V gene encodes CDR1 SGHRS and CDR2 YFSETQ. The CDR3 extends over 17 amino acids. Trimming cost V 2 bases and J 4 bases; bases outside gene matches: 9. The CDR3 DNA follows: TGCGCCAGCAGCTTCAGAGGACTAGCGGATCTTTACAATGAGCAGTTCTTC. Protein sequence: CASSFRGLADLYNEQFF. Full variable domain (outside the CDR3, taken from reference TRBV5-1 and TRBJ2-1): KAGVTQTPRYLIKTRGQQVTLSCSPISGHRSVSWYQQTPGQGLQFLFEYFSETQRNKGNFPGRFSGRQFSNSRSEMNVSTLELGDSALYLCASSFRGLADLYNEQFFGPGTRLTVL.

This clone has more than one count but fewer than ten. The genes are TRBV6-1 and TRBJ1-2; D is unclear. Germline CDR1 is MNHNS and CDR2 is SASEGT. The ends were cut back, 1 base at V and 6 bases at J, with 12 bases in the middle. This CDR3 comprises 14 residues. The CDR3 nucleotides read TGTGCCAGCAGTGAAGAACCGGGGATTGATGGCTACACCTTC. Its translation is CASSEEPGIDGYTF.

The V gene is TRBV5-1, the J gene TRBJ1-4, with D possibly TRBD1 on 6 matching bases. Trimming shortened V by 7 bases and J by 6 bases, and 22 bases separated the two germline ends. Germline V gives CDR1 SGHRS, CDR2 YFSETQ. There are 16 residues in the CDR3. CDR3 sequence (DNA): TGCGCCAGCGGACCGGGCCGCACTGGGGGCCATGAAAAACTGTTTTTT. Its protein product is CASGPGRTGGHEKLFF.

CDR3 sequence reads: CASSFTRGGTYEQYF. CDR3 coding DNA: TGTGCCAGCAGCTTCACGAGGGGGGGGACCTACGAGCAGTACTTC. V and J are TRBV6-5 and TRBJ2-7; D is perhaps TRBD2 (7 bases). Looked up from germline, CDR1 is MNHEY and CDR2 is SVGAGI. The CDR3 consists of 15 residues. Trimming removed 6 bases from V and 2 bases from J, with 17 bases in between.